This entry lists 12 T cell receptor beta chains sequenced from one sample in a study of regulatory T cells in long-lasting Graves disease (dated by TCRdb to the early 2020s). The library was produced with multiplex PCR. The listed sequencing device is Illumina HiSeq 4000. CDR3 regions were amplified by Arm-PCR with iRepertoire HTBI primers to construct TCR beta libraries. Using fastp trimming at Q25 and MiXCR clonotype assembly, TCRdb reanalyzed the public sequencing data and kept in-frame beta chains. Identical CDR3 protein sequences are pooled into one entry, listed with their most common genes and DNA. Within this sample are around 320,000 distinct CDR3 sequences, with about a sixth of them counted one time only. 25% to 30% of the sample rests with the top ten. What this sample's time point label stands for: newly diagnosed GD, antithyroid drugs for less than 3 months. For both TCR sequencing and RNA sequencing, RNA was extracted from PBMCs in TRIzol.

In addition, the sample was reused for a study of T cells in Graves' hyperthyroidism and ophthalmopathy.

Sequenced here: peripheral blood mononuclear cells (PBMCs), sampled at new diagnosis, from a patient treated with antithyroid drugs. These TCRs come from a man between 35 and 55 years old with Graves disease. Donor details come from another sample of the same person, matched by shared clones.

There are many counts of this clonotype. The chain carries TRBV6-1 and TRBJ2-7, with TRBD1 matching 8 bases. Per the germline V gene, CDR1 is MNHNS and CDR2 is SASEGT. V was pared by 6 bases and J by 3 bases, with 10 bases of the junction left unmatched. This CDR3 comprises 15 residues. CDR3 sequence: CASSPRGQAYYEQYF. The CDR3 nucleotides are TGTGCCAGCAGCCCGAGGGGACAGGCGTACTACGAGCAGTACTTC.

Concerning this clonotype: A much larger clone is a single base away; this may be a read error. V and J are TRBV6-1 and TRBJ1-2; D may be TRBD1 (6 bases). The CDR3 totals 14 residues. Germline assignment: CDR1 MNHNS and CDR2 SASEGT. CDR3 coding DNA: TGTGCCAGCAGTGAAGCTGGACAGCACTATGACTACACCTTC. Protein sequence: CASSEAGQHYDYTF.

This clonotype was seen ten or more times. The chain has TRBV6-2 or TRBV6-3 and TRBJ2-5; D not certain. Germline CDR1 and CDR2: MNHEY and SVGEGT. V dropped 7 bases and J dropped 0 bases, with 6 bases sitting between them. This CDR3 has 12 amino acids. The CDR3 is CASTWNQETQYF. As DNA, the CDR3 is TGTGCCAGCACCTGGAACCAAGAGACCCAGTACTTC.

On this clonotype: A much larger clone lies one base from this, so it may be a read error. This chain connects TRBV7-2 to TRBJ2-1, with 7 bases that match TRBD2. The last part of the DNA fits TRBJ2-7 better; the J call may be wrong. CDR1 SGHTA and CDR2 FQGNSA come from the germline V gene. This CDR3 region has 14 residues. In DNA form, the CDR3 reads TGTGCCAGCAGCGAGGGACTACTATACAATGAGCAGTACTTC. Protein sequence: CASSEGLLYNEQYF.

This clonotype has a handful of counts. This chain uses TRBV24-1 with TRBJ2-2; the D gene is possibly TRBD2 (6 bases). Trimming took 1 base from V and 5 from J, leaving 13 bases between them. The CDR3 extends over 16 amino acids. CDR1 is KGHDR and CDR2 is SFDVKD in the germline V gene. CDR3: CATSDFGGRTTGELFF. The DNA of the CDR3 is TGTGCCACCAGTGATTTTGGAGGGAGGACGACCGGGGAGCTGTTTTTT.

Ten or more counts support this clonotype. The chain recombines TRBV5-1 with TRBJ1-1; D gene uncertain. This CDR3 has 13 residues. V was clipped by 4 bases and J by 0 bases, with 7 bases between them. Germline loops: CDR1 SGHRS, CDR2 YFSETQ. This CDR3 is CASSLGMNTEAFF. For the CDR3, the DNA is TGCGCCAGCAGCCTAGGGATGAACACTGAAGCTTTCTTT.

The genes are TRBV27 and TRBJ2-1, with unresolved D. The CDR3 spans 14 residues. Germline-derived CDR1 and CDR2 are MNHEY and SMNVEV (reference sequence). Trimming pared 6 bases from V and 8 bases from J, leaving 17 bases between. The CDR3 bases are TGTGCCAGCAGCCCGGGCGCACTCGACGATGAGCAGTTCTTC. Its protein product is CASSPGALDDEQFF.

J is TRBJ2-7 and V is TRBV14; TRBD1 matches 8 bases. The germline V gene has CDR1 SGHDN and CDR2 FVKESK. Trimming removed 0 bases from V and 3 bases from J; junction bases left unmatched: 13. This CDR3 is built from 18 residues. Here the CDR3 reads CASSQEEGTGLPNYEQYF. CDR3 coding DNA: TGTGCCAGCAGCCAAGAAGAAGGGACAGGCTTACCAAACTACGAGCAGTACTTC.

This chain connects TRBV6-1 to TRBJ1-1; D uncertain. The length of the CDR3 is 14 residues. The germline V gene has CDR1 MNHNS and CDR2 SASEGT. The ends were cut back, 5 bases at V and 1 base at J, with 11 bases in the middle. CDR3 amino acids: CASSSLVANTEAFF. In DNA form, the CDR3 reads TGTGCCAGCAGTAGCCTCGTGGCGAACACTGAAGCTTTCTTT.

This clonotype occurred many times. The CDR3 loop is CASSYSLRQSAFF. In nucleotides, the CDR3 is TGTGCCAGCAGTTACTCCCTTCGACAGTCAGCTTTCTTT. V and J are TRBV6-9 and TRBJ1-1; possible D gene TRBD1, 5 bases. CDR1 is MNHGY, CDR2 SVAAGI, per germline. The V gene lost 3 bases and the J gene lost 10 bases, with 15 bases spanning the gap. The CDR3 spans 13 residues.

This clonotype was recorded a few times. V gene TRBV6-2 or TRBV6-3 combines with J gene TRBJ1-6, with D hard to call. This CDR3 comprises 15 residues. Germline CDR1 MNHEY, CDR2 SVGEGT. The germline V and J ends were trimmed by 5 bases and 8 bases, with 16 bases remaining between them. CDR3 amino acids: CASSEVPVIDSPLHF. The CDR3 bases are TGTGCCAGCAGTGAAGTCCCAGTTATTGATTCACCCCTCCACTTT.

This clonotype was seen many times. The gene calls are TRBV27 and TRBJ1-2; D is ambiguous. Germline loops: CDR1 MNHEY, CDR2 SMNVEV (reference sequence). CDR3 length: 16 amino acids. The V end was cut by 0 bases, the J end by 6 bases, with 17 bases between. The CDR3 spells CASSLSLNSADNGYTF. CDR3 coding DNA: TGTGCCAGCAGTTTATCCCTCAATTCAGCCGACAATGGCTACACCTTC.